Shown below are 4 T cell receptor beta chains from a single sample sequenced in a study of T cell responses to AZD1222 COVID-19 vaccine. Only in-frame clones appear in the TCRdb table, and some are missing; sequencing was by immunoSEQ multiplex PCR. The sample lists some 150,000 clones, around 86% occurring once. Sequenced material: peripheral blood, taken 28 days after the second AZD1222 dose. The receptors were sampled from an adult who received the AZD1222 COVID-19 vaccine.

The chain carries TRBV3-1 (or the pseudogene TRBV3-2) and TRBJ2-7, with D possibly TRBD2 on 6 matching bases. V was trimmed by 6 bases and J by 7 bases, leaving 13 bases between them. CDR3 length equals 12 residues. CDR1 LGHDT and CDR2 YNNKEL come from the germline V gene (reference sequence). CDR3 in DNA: TGTGCCAGCAGAGCCCTTGGGAGGGAGCAGTACTTC. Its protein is CASRALGREQYF.

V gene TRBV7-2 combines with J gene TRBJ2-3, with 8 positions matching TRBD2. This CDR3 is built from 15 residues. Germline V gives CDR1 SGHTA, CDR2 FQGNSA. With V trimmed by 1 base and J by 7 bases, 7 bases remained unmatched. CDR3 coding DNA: TGTGCCAGCAGCTTAGGGTCTTCTAGCGGGTATACGCAGTATTTT. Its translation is CASSLGSSSGYTQYF.

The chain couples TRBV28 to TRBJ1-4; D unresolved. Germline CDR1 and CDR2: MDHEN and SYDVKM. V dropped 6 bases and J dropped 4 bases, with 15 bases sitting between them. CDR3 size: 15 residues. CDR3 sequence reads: CASRPNGIGNEKLFF. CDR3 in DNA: TGTGCCAGCAGGCCCAATGGTATAGGTAATGAAAAACTGTTTTTT.

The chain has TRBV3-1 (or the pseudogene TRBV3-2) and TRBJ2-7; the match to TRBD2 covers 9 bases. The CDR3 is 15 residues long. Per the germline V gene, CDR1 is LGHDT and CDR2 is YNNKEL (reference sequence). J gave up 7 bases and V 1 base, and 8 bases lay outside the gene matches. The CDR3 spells CASSQARGRALEQYF. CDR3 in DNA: TGTGCCAGCAGCCAAGCACGCGGGAGGGCCTTAGAGCAGTACTTC.